The T cell receptor beta chain described here comes from a study of shared clonotypes between healthy human individuals. General study results and limits: Lower generation probabilities were found for non-shared clonotypes than for those shared by all four donors.

The run depth of the assay was deep. This table comes from immunoSEQ multiplex PCR, and its TCRdb copy is limited to in-frame clones, with some not included. The table includes nearly 2 million clones, just under 95% detected once. V lost 3 bases, J lost 0 bases, and 9 bases lay in between. Germline-derived CDR1 and CDR2 are MNHEY and SMNVEV (reference sequence). CDR3 length equals 16 residues. It was CD45RO-negative cells, positively selected for CCR7, that made up naive CD8 cells, with terminally differentiated effector memory CD45RA+ cells excluded. About this clone: Its specificity is not known. The identical CDR3 is also encoded by other nucleotide sequences in the sample.

Sequencing was performed on naive CD8+ T cells sorted from blood. The source is a young man in good health. The chain recombines TRBV27 with TRBJ1-6; D remains ambiguous. CDR3 region: CASSFGPSSYNSPLHF. CDR3 bases: TGTGCCAGCAGTTTCGGCCCGAGCTCCTATAATTCACCCCTCCACTTT.